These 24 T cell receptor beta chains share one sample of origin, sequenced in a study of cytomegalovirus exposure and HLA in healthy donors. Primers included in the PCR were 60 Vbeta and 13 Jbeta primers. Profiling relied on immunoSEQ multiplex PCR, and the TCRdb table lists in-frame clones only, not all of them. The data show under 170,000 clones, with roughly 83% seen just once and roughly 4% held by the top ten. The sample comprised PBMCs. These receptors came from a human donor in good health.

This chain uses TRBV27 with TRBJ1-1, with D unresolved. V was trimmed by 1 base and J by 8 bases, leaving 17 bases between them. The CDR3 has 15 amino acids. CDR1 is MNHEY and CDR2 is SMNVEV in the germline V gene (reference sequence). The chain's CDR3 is CASSLYPRSAGEAFF. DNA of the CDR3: TGTGCCAGCAGTTTATACCCCCGCTCGGCGGGCGAAGCTTTCTTT.

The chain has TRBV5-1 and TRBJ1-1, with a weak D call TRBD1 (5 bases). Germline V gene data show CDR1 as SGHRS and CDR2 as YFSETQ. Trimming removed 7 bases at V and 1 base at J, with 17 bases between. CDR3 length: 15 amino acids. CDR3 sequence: CASGQGTWGNTEAFF. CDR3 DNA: TGCGCCAGCGGTCAGGGAACGTGGGGGAACACTGAAGCTTTCTTT.

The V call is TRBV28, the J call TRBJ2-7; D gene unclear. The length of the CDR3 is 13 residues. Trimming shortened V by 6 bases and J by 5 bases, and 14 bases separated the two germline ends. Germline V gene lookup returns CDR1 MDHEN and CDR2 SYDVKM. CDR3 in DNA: TGTGCCAGCAGCTCCCCTGTACTCCACGAGCAGTACTTC. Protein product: CASSSPVLHEQYF.

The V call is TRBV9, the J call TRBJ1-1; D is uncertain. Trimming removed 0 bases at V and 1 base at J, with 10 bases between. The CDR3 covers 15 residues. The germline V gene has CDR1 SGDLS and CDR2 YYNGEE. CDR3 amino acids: CASSVDVQPNTEAFF. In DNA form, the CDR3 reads TGTGCCAGCAGCGTAGATGTACAGCCGAACACTGAAGCTTTCTTT.

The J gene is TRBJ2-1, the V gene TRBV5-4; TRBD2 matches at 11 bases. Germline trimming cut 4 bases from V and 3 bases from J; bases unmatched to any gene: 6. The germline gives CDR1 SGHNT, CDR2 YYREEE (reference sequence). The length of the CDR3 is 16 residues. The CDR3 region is CASSQNSGRDYNEQFF. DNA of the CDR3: TGTGCCAGCAGCCAAAATAGCGGGAGGGACTACAATGAGCAGTTCTTC. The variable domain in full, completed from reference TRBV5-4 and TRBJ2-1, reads ETGVTQSPTHLIKTRGQQVTLRCSSQSGHNTVSWYQQALGQGPQFIFQYYREEENGRGNFPPRFSGLQFPNYSSELNVNALELDDSALYLCASSQNSGRDYNEQFFGPGTRLTVL.

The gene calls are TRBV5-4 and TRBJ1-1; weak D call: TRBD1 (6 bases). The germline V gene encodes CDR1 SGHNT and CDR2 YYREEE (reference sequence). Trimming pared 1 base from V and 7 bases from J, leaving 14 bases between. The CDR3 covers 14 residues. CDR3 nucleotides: TGTGCCAGCAGCTTGATGGGGGGGCGGGGTGAAGCTTTCTTT. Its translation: CASSLMGGRGEAFF.

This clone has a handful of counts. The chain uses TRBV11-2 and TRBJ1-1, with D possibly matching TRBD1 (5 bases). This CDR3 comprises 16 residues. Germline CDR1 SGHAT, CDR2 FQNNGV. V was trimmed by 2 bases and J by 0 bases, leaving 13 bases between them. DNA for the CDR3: TGTGCCAGCAGCTTAAGAAGGGGCACGATGAACACTGAAGCTTTCTTT. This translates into CASSLRRGTMNTEAFF. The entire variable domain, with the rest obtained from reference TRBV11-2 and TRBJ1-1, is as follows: EAGVAQSPRYKIIEKRQSVAFWCNPISGHATLYWYQQILGQGPKLLIQFQNNGVVDDSQLPKDRFSAERLKGVDSTLKIQPAKLEDSAVYLCASSLRRGTMNTEAFFGQGTRLTVV.

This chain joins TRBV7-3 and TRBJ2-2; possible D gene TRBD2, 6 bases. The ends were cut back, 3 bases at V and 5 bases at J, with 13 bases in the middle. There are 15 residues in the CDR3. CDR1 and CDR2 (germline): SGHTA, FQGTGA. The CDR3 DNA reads TGTGCCAGCAGCTTCGGGGGAGGCGGAACCGGGGAGCTGTTTTTT. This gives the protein CASSFGGGGTGELFF.

CDR3 in DNA: TGTGCCAGCAGTTTATTAAGAACAGGGGCCACCTACAATGAGCAGTTCTTC. Translation gives CASSLLRTGATYNEQFF. The V and J genes are TRBV27 and TRBJ2-1, with 7 bases aligning to TRBD1. This CDR3 comprises 17 residues. CDR1 and CDR2 (germline): MNHEY, SMNVEV (reference sequence). Trimming removed 1 base from V and 2 bases from J; junction bases left unmatched: 8.

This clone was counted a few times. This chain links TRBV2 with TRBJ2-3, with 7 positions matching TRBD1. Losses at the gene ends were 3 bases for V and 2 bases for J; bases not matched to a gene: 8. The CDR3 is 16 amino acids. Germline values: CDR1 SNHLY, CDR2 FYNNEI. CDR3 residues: CASSELRGISTDTQYF. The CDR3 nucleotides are TGTGCCAGCAGTGAGCTCAGGGGGATTTCCACAGATACGCAGTATTTT.

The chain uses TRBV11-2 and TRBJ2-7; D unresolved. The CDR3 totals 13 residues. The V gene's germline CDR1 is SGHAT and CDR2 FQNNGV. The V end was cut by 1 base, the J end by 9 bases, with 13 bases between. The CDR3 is CASSLGPLPGQYF. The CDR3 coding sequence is TGTGCCAGCAGCTTAGGCCCCCTCCCCGGGCAGTACTTC.

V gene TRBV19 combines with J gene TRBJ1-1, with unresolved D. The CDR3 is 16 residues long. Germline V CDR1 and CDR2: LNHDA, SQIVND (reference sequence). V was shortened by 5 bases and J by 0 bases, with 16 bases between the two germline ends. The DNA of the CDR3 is TGTGCCAGTAGTCCCCAGAGCGGGGTGATGAACACTGAAGCTTTCTTT. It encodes CASSPQSGVMNTEAFF.

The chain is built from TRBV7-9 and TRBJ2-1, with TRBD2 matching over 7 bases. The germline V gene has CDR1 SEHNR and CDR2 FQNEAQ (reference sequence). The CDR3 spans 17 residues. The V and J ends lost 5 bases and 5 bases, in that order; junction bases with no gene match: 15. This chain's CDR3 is CASSPMPRGNPNNEQFF. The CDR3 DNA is TGTGCCAGCAGCCCCATGCCGCGGGGGAACCCTAACAATGAGCAGTTCTTC.

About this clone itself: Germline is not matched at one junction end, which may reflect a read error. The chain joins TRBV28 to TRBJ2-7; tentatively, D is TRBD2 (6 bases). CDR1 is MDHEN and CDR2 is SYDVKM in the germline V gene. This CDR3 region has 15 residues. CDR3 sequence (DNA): TGTGCCAGCAGCTTATTAGCGGAGTCCTCCTACGAGCAGTACTTC. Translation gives CASSLLAESSYEQYF.

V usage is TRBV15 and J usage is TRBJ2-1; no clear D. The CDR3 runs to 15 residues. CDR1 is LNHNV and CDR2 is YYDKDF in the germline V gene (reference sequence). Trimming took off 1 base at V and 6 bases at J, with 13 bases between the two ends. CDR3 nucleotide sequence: TGTGCCACCAGCAGAGCTCTACTGGTTTCCAATGAGCAGTTCTTC. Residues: CATSRALLVSNEQFF.

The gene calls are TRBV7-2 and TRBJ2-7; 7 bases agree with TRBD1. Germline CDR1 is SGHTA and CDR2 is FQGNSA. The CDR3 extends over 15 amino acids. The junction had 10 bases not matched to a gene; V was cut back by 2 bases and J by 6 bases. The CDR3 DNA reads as TGTGCCAGCAGCTTAAGATCGGCAGGGGGTGCCGAGCAGTACTTC. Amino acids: CASSLRSAGGAEQYF.

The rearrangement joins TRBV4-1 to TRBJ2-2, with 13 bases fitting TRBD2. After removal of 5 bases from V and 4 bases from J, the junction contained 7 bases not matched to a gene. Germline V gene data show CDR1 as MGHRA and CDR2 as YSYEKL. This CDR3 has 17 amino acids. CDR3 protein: CASSLGGLAGSTGELFF. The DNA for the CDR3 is TGCGCCAGCAGCTTGGGGGGACTAGCGGGAAGCACCGGGGAGCTGTTTTTT.

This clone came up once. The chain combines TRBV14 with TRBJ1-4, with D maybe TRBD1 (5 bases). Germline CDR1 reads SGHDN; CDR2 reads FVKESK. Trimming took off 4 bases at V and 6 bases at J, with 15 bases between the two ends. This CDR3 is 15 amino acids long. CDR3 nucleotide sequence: TGTGCCAGCAGCCCATGGGGCGGGGGTGATGAAAAACTGTTTTTT. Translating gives CASSPWGGGDEKLFF.

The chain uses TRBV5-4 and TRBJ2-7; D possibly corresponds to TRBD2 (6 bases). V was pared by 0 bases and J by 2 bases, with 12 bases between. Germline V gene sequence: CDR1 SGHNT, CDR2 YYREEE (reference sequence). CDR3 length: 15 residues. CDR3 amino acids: CASSLVAGGAYEQYF. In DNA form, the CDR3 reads TGTGCCAGCAGCTTGGTGGCCGGCGGGGCCTACGAGCAGTACTTC.

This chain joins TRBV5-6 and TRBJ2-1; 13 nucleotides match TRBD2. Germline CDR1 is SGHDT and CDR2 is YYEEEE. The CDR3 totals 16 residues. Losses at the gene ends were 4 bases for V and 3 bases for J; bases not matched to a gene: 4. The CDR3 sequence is CASSPGTSGNYNEQFF. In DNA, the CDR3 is TGTGCCAGCAGCCCCGGGACTAGCGGGAACTACAATGAGCAGTTCTTC.

CDR3 nucleotide sequence: TGCGCCAGCAGCAAAGTAGCGGGGGGCACAGATACGCAGTATTTT. This codes for CASSKVAGGTDTQYF. This sequence joins TRBV5-1 and TRBJ2-3; 9 bases line up with TRBD2. Germline-derived CDR1 and CDR2 are SGHRS and YFSETQ. The CDR3 has 15 residues. With 4 bases clipped from V and 1 base from J, the junction kept 4 bases outside the gene matches. Combining the CDR3 with reference TRBV5-1 and TRBJ2-3 gives the whole variable domain KAGVTQTPRYLIKTRGQQVTLSCSPISGHRSVSWYQQTPGQGLQFLFEYFSETQRNKGNFPGRFSGRQFSNSRSEMNVSTLELGDSALYLCASSKVAGGTDTQYFGPGTRLTVL.

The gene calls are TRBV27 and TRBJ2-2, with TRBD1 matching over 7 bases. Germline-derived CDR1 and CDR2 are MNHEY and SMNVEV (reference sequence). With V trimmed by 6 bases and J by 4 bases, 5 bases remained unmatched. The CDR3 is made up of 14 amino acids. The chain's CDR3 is CASRPTGSTGELFF. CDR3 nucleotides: TGTGCCAGCAGGCCGACAGGGAGCACCGGGGAGCTGTTTTTT.

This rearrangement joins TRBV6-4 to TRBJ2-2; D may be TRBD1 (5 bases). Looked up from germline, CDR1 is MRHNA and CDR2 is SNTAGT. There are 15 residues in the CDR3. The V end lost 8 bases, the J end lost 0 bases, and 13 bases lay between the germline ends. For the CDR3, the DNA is TGTGCCAGCGGGAAGACAGCGACGAACACCGGGGAGCTGTTTTTT. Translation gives CASGKTATNTGELFF.

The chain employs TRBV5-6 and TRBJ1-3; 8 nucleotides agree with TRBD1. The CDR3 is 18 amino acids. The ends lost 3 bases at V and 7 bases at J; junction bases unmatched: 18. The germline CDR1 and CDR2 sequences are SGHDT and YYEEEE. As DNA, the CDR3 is TGTGCCAGCAGCTCACCACCGGGACAGGCGATAATCGGGAACACCATATATTTT. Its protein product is CASSSPPGQAIIGNTIYF.